The 17 T cell receptor beta chains below all came from one sample that was sequenced in a study of beta chain features in type 1 diabetes. Every bit of the isolated RNA underwent reverse transcription, so sequencing read expressed TCRB transcripts. Generated by immunoSEQ multiplex PCR, the TCRdb table keeps only in-frame clones and is missing some. Altogether some 500,000 clones are present, approximately 10% being singletons, with the ten largest covering over 0.04%. Sequencing used naive CD4+ T cells from blood. The source is a woman between 18 and 30 years old in good health.

This clone was detected only a few times. This specimen includes other DNA sequences encoding the same CDR3. V gene TRBV9 combines with J gene TRBJ2-3; the D is unclear. Germline-derived CDR1 and CDR2 are SGDLS and YYNGEE. The CDR3 contains 13 residues. V gave up 0 bases and J gave up 2 bases, with 4 bases separating them. CDR3 in DNA: TGTGCCAGCAGCGTAGGCATCACAGATACGCAGTATTTT. This gives the protein CASSVGITDTQYF. Together with reference TRBV9 and TRBJ2-3, the CDR3 gives the full variable domain: DSGVTQTPKHLITATGQRVTLRCSPRSGDLSVYWYQQSLDQGLQFLIQYYNGEERAKGNILERFSAQQFPDLHSELNLSSLELGDSALYFCASSVGITDTQYFGPGTRLTVL.

J is TRBJ2-5 and V is TRBV4-2; D remains unclear. This CDR3 contains 14 residues. V lost 0 bases, J lost 1 base, and 6 bases lay in between. Germline V gene lookup returns CDR1 LGHNA and CDR2 YNFKEQ. CDR3 in amino acids: CASSQDSAQETQYF. Written as DNA, the CDR3 is TGTGCCAGCAGCCAAGATTCAGCCCAAGAGACCCAGTACTTC.

The chain couples TRBV18 to TRBJ2-3; 9 bases line up with TRBD2. J gave up 7 bases and V 1 base, and 6 bases lay outside the gene matches. Germline V lookup: CDR1 KGHSH, CDR2 LQKENI. The CDR3 contains 15 residues. CDR3 nucleotide sequence: TGTGCCAGCTCACCACTAGCGGGAGACGCACATACGCAGTATTTT. Protein sequence: CASSPLAGDAHTQYF.

This clone has just a few counts. The V and J genes are TRBV25-1 and TRBJ1-6; unclear D gene. Trimming removed 7 bases from V and 0 bases from J, with 7 bases in between. Germline values: CDR1 MGHDK, CDR2 SYGVNS. The CDR3 has 14 amino acids. The CDR3 spells CASTESSYNSPLHF. CDR3 bases: TGTGCCAGCACGGAAAGCTCCTATAATTCACCCCTCCACTTT.

This chain links TRBV6-1 with TRBJ2-7; D is ambiguous. V was shortened by 6 bases and J by 2 bases, with 17 bases between the two germline ends. Looked up from germline, CDR1 is MNHNS and CDR2 is SASEGT. This CDR3 region has 15 residues. The CDR3 bases are TGTGCCAGCAGAAATTCTTTGGGTACCACCTACGAGCAGTACTTC. It encodes CASRNSLGTTYEQYF.

This sequence joins TRBV18 and TRBJ2-7; 12 positions match TRBD2. This CDR3 spans 16 amino acids. J gave up 4 bases and V 3 bases, and 7 bases lay outside the gene matches. Germline CDR1 KGHSH, CDR2 LQKENI. The DNA for the CDR3 is TGTGCCAGCTCACCCCCGTCCGGGACTAGCGGGTACGAGCAGTACTTC. Protein: CASSPPSGTSGYEQYF.

The J gene is TRBJ1-1, the V gene TRBV15, with TRBD1 matching 11 bases. The V and J ends lost 1 base and 5 bases, in that order; junction bases with no gene match: 6. This CDR3 spans 16 amino acids. Germline CDR1 LNHNV, CDR2 YYDKDF (reference sequence). CDR3 bases: TGTGCCACCAGCAGAGGGACCGGGACAGGGGGAACTGAAGCTTTCTTT. This translates into CATSRGTGTGGTEAFF.

J is TRBJ2-3 and V is TRBV18, with 9 positions matching TRBD1. This CDR3 contains 14 residues. Germline trimming cut 3 bases from V and 8 bases from J; bases unmatched to any gene: 6. The germline V gene has CDR1 KGHSH and CDR2 LQKENI. Written as DNA, the CDR3 is TGTGCCAGCTCACCTGGACAGGGGAGTGCTACGCAGTATTTT. It encodes CASSPGQGSATQYF.

The chain combines TRBV4-2 with TRBJ1-5; D gene ambiguous. The CDR3 consists of 15 residues. Trimming took off 0 bases at V and 5 bases at J, with 11 bases between the two ends. Per germline, CDR1 LGHNA and CDR2 YNFKEQ. The CDR3 coding sequence is TGTGCCAGCAGCCAAGAGGGAGGTTTGGATCAGCCCCAGCATTTT. Amino acid sequence: CASSQEGGLDQPQHF.

The rearrangement links TRBV9 to TRBJ1-6; perhaps TRBD1 as D (6 bases). V lost 4 bases to trimming and J lost 11 bases, with 16 bases between them. This CDR3 spans 14 amino acids. Germline V lookup: CDR1 SGDLS, CDR2 YYNGEE. CDR3 loop: CASSLQRGGPPLHF. The CDR3 DNA reads TGTGCCAGCAGCCTTCAAAGGGGGGGTCCACCCCTCCACTTT.

This rearrangement joins TRBV4-2 to TRBJ1-4; 8 nucleotides line up with TRBD1. This CDR3 contains 13 residues. V shed 4 bases, J shed 8 bases, and the junction held 3 bases outside the gene matches. The germline gives CDR1 LGHNA, CDR2 YNFKEQ. The CDR3 reads CASSLDRVEKLFF. For the CDR3, the DNA is TGTGCCAGCAGCCTGGACAGGGTAGAAAAACTGTTTTTT.

This rearrangement joins TRBV18 to TRBJ1-1; D unclear. Trimming shortened V by 4 bases and J by 2 bases, and 11 bases separated the two germline ends. This CDR3 spans 14 amino acids. Germline V CDR1 and CDR2: KGHSH, LQKENI. The CDR3 sequence is CASSHSSTNTEAFF. For the CDR3, the DNA is TGTGCCAGCTCACATTCTTCAACTAACACTGAAGCTTTCTTT.

The genes are TRBV30 and TRBJ1-2; the D is unclear. This CDR3 has 12 amino acids. Germline lookup yields CDR1 GTSNPN and CDR2 SVGIG (reference sequence). V lost 1 base and J lost 7, with 10 bases in between. The chain's CDR3 is CAWSDIGLGYTF. As DNA, the CDR3 is TGTGCCTGGAGTGATATAGGGCTTGGCTACACCTTC.

This clone was observed a few times. The chain joins TRBV5-4 to TRBJ1-2; a weak D match, TRBD1 (5 bases). Trimming took 1 base from V and 5 from J, leaving 12 bases between them. The CDR3 is 14 amino acids. Germline V gene lookup returns CDR1 SGHNT and CDR2 YYREEE (reference sequence). The CDR3 region is CASSLIGAPYGYTF. CDR3 DNA sequence: TGTGCCAGCAGCTTGATTGGGGCGCCGTATGGCTACACCTTC.

CDR3 DNA sequence: TGTGCCAGCAGTGTTTCAGGGGTCAATGAGCAGTTCTTC. Amino acid sequence: CASSVSGVNEQFF. The chain is built from TRBV2 and TRBJ2-1; possibly TRBD1 for D (6 bases). Looked up from germline, CDR1 is SNHLY and CDR2 is FYNNEI. The V end was cut by 4 bases, the J end by 6 bases, with 10 bases between. The CDR3 length is 13 residues.

The chain joins TRBV7-9 to TRBJ2-6, with 7 nucleotides matching TRBD1. V trimming: 6 bases; J trimming: 0 bases; junction bases outside the gene matches: 11. CDR3 length: 18 residues. Germline V gene lookup returns CDR1 SEHNR and CDR2 FQNEAQ (reference sequence). The DNA for the CDR3 is TGTGCCAGCAGACCCAAGGACAGGTATCCCTCTGGGGCCAACGTCCTGACTTTC. Amino acid sequence: CASRPKDRYPSGANVLTF.

In its sample, this clone was seen a few times. The V gene is TRBV15, the J gene TRBJ2-1; no clear D. This CDR3 spans 17 amino acids. Germline V lookup: CDR1 LNHNV, CDR2 YYDKDF (reference sequence). V dropped 0 bases and J dropped 0 bases, with 12 bases sitting between them. In DNA, the CDR3 is TGTGCCACCAGCAGAGATCCATCGGGTTTCTCCTACAATGAGCAGTTCTTC. This encodes CATSRDPSGFSYNEQFF.